This TCR beta chain was captured by sequencing in a study of CD8 T cells in ankylosing spondylitis. MiXCR, applied by TCRdb to the 5' RACE reads, yields one record per CDR3 protein. The table has a few hundred thousand distinct CDR3 sequences, 18% seen once. Trimming shortened V by 2 bases and J by 7 bases, and 16 bases separated the two germline ends. The CDR3 runs 15 residues. CDR1 is SGHDT and CDR2 is YYEEEE in the germline V gene. This clonotype was seen many times. The V gene is TRBV5-6, the J gene TRBJ2-1; the D gene is possibly TRBD2 (7 bases). This TCR derives from a male donor with ankylosing spondylitis or in good health (not recorded which). The sequenced sample consisted of blood, either unsorted or a sorted T cell fraction (not recorded which). This CDR3 is CASSFFAGAANEQFF. CDR3 nucleotides: TGTGCCAGCAGCTTCTTTGCGGGGGCGGCTAATGAGCAGTTCTTC.